These T cell receptor beta chains were read from a single sample in a study of cytomegalovirus exposure and HLA in healthy donors. Sequenced by immunoSEQ multiplex PCR; TCRdb stores in-frame clones only, minus some. The data contain 95,000 to 150,000 clones, 15% to 20% of them singletons. The sequenced material came from PBMCs. These receptors came from a female donor in good health and CMV-seropositive. Both conserved end residues are part of each CDR3. Fields, in order: V gene, CDR3 protein.

>TRBV14
CASSPRGRDRPPYGYTF
>TRBV4-2
CASSQDRQGLAEQYF
>TRBV6-1
CASSEEAGGPYEQYF
>TRBV28
CATGTGGPLTEAFF
>TRBV30
CAWSAEGRVSNQPQHF
>TRBV7-9
CASSLPGGGGDGYTF
>TRBV18
CASSLDSGLQGYTF
>TRBV2
CASQTGLQAREKLFF
>TRBV2
CASSPLQVPEAFF
>TRBV7-8
CASSLVPPPNYGYTF
>TRBV5-1
CASGRDRANNEQFF
>TRBV27
CASSLFSRDYEQYF
>TRBV5-1
CASSVDTMNTEAFF
>TRBV19
CASSLRWGVNTEAFF
>TRBV27
CASSLQGSEQYF
>TRBV25-1
CASSGHTGQGSYGYTF
>TRBV19
CASKGIAASYEQYF
>TRBV9
CASSKSFNYGYTF
>TRBV4-1
CASSQEESVPITYF
>TRBV15
CATSRDQASEAFF
>TRBV13
CASSNPTSGGAYEQYF
>TRBV25-1
CASSGVKGQDPSYEQYF
>TRBV27
CASSTGQGVFGYTF
>TRBV5-6
CASSDRDSYNEQFF
>TRBV5-6
CASSNRGSLSEDTQYF
>TRBV27
CASSLRRLLEGSEFF
>TRBV30
CAWSATPLSPLHF
>TRBV27
CASAKSGGSYNEQFF
>TRBV6-1
CASSGPMTGPPNTEAFF
>TRBV15
CATSSELSDRASGELFF
>TRBV4-1
CASSQLGLSSYNEQFF
>TRBV10-1
CASSELYHNEQFF
>TRBV5-8
CASSFIGISYEQYF
>TRBV6-5
CASSYLGGEKLFF
>TRBV5-6
CASSPGPGGAEAFF
>TRBV28
CASSSPLLGPNQPQHF
>TRBV19
CASSDRAYGYTF
>TRBV5-1
CASSDTKGGESLFF
>TRBV29-1
CSVARERGSPLHF
>TRBV4-1
CASSPNTASRETQYF
>TRBV29-1
CSVRAGFDGYTF
>TRBV7-8
CASLLDSGANVLTF